This is a list of T cell receptor beta chains from one sample in a study of T cell responses to AZD1222 COVID-19 vaccine. Clones were read by immunoSEQ multiplex PCR, and TCRdb kept only the in-frame ones, dropping some. Among fewer than 180,000 clones listed, 94% were seen once. The sequencing here drew on peripheral blood, taken on day 0 of AZD1222 vaccination. The source of these receptors is an adult in good health. The CDR3 runs from the conserved cysteine through the conserved F or W. The D gene is left open where the match is weak. For some rows the clone size is stated as once, few or many, or as a class when expanded; others skip it.

j_call,d_call,clone_size,v_call,cdr3_nt,cdr3_aa
TRBJ1-1,-,-,TRBV10-3,TGTGCCATCAGTGAGTCATTGGGGGAAGCTTTCTTT,CAISESLGEAFF
TRBJ2-2,-,-,TRBV5-1,TGCGCCAGCAGCTTCACGAGAATTGAGCTGTTTTTT,CASSFTRIELFF
TRBJ1-6,-,-,TRBV6-5,TGTGCCAGCAGTTTCTCCCGGGCCGCAATGACCCTCCACTTT,CASSFSRAAMTLHF
TRBJ1-5,TRBD1,-,TRBV19,TGTGCCAGTAGTAACGCCGGGACAGGGGGCGGCAATCAGCCCCAGCATTTT,CASSNAGTGGGNQPQHF
TRBJ1-2,-,-,TRBV6-5,TGTGCCAGCAGTTACGCATTGGGGGCCCCTTATGGCTACACCTTC,CASSYALGAPYGYTF
TRBJ1-2,-,-,TRBV19,TGTGCCAGTAGCTTAAACGACAGGAAAAGTGGCTACACCTTC,CASSLNDRKSGYTF
TRBJ2-2,-,-,TRBV19,TGTGCCAGTAGTATTGTTGGAGATTCCGGGGAGCTGTTTTTT,CASSIVGDSGELFF
TRBJ2-1,TRBD2,-,TRBV27,TGTGCCAGCAGTTCCCCTCTTGGGCGGGGGTTCTACAATGAGCAGTTCTTC,CASSSPLGRGFYNEQFF
TRBJ1-2,-,-,TRBV9,TGTGCCAGCAGCGTTACAGGGTCCAACTATGGCTACACCTTC,CASSVTGSNYGYTF
TRBJ1-2,-,-,TRBV9,TGTGCCAGCAGCGAAGGAAGGGGCCCATTCCCGGTGAACTATGGCTACACCTTC,CASSEGRGPFPVNYGYTF
TRBJ1-2,-,-,TRBV5-6,TGTGCCAGCAGCTTGCAGCAGGGAGCTAACTATGGCTACACCTTC,CASSLQQGANYGYTF
TRBJ2-3,TRBD2,-,TRBV7-2,TGTGCCAGCAGCTTAGCTCGGGCTAGCGGGACCCGCACAGATACGCAGTATTTT,CASSLARASGTRTDTQYF
TRBJ2-1,-,-,TRBV7-6,TGTGCCAGCAGCCGGGGACCGACACCGAACAATGAGCAGTTCTTC,CASSRGPTPNNEQFF
TRBJ1-2,-,-,TRBV4-3,TGCGCCAGCAGCCAAGATAGTCTTACTGGCTACACCTTC,CASSQDSLTGYTF
TRBJ2-1,TRBD1,-,TRBV10-3,TGTGCCATCAGTGAGTCAGGTACAGGGGGCTATGAGCAGTTCTTC,CAISESGTGGYEQFF
TRBJ1-1,-,-,TRBV19,TGTGCCAGTAGTTATACCACTGAAGCTTTCTTT,CASSYTTEAFF
TRBJ1-2,TRBD1,-,TRBV6-5,TGTGCCAGCAGGCATAACAGGGGATATTCTTATGGCTACACCTTC,CASRHNRGYSYGYTF
TRBJ2-2,TRBD2,few,TRBV11-3,TGTGCCAGTGGGTGGACTAGCGGAAACACCGGGGAGCTGTTTTTT,CASGWTSGNTGELFF
TRBJ1-1,-,-,TRBV18,TGTGCCAGCTCACCATCCCGTGAGGGTCCTGAAGCTTTCTTT,CASSPSREGPEAFF
TRBJ2-5,-,-,TRBV28,TGTGCCAGCAGTTTATATAGACTACCAAGAGAGACCCAGTACTTC,CASSLYRLPRETQYF
TRBJ1-5,-,-,TRBV2,TGTGCCAGCAGTGAAGGAGGGGCAGGCAATCAGCCCCAGCATTTT,CASSEGGAGNQPQHF
TRBJ1-1,-,-,TRBV28,TGTGCCAGCAGTCCCCCCGGGGGGGCGGGGACTGAAGCTTTCTTT,CASSPPGGAGTEAFF
TRBJ2-1,-,-,TRBV28,TGTGCCAGCAGCCCCGGGGGAGTCGGTGAGCAGTTCTTC,CASSPGGVGEQFF
TRBJ1-5,-,-,TRBV6-6,TGTGCCAGCAGTTACGACAATCAGCCCCAGCATTTT,CASSYDNQPQHF
TRBJ1-1,-,-,TRBV2,TGTGCCAGCAGTGATACCGAGAACACTGAAGCTTTCTTT,CASSDTENTEAFF
TRBJ1-2,TRBD1,-,TRBV4-1,TGCGCCAGCAGCCAACCACAACAGGGGATCTATGGCTACACCTTC,CASSQPQQGIYGYTF
TRBJ2-5,TRBD1,-,TRBV7-6,TGTGCCAGCAGCTTAGTAGGGGGCGGAGAGACCCAGTACTTC,CASSLVGGGETQYF
TRBJ1-6,TRBD1,-,TRBV5-1,TGCGCCAGCAGCCGGGGACAGTTTAATTCACCCCTCCACTTT,CASSRGQFNSPLHF
TRBJ1-6,-,-,TRBV19,TGTGCCAGTAGTATTGGAGGGCTCTCGGTGGATTCACCCCTCCACTTT,CASSIGGLSVDSPLHF
TRBJ1-5,-,-,TRBV5-1,TGCGCCAGCAGCTTGGAAGGGGTTAGCAATCAGCCCCAGCATTTT,CASSLEGVSNQPQHF
TRBJ2-3,-,-,TRBV24-1,TGTGCCACCAGTGTTGGGGGGAACGGAGCAGATACGCAGTATTTT,CATSVGGNGADTQYF
TRBJ1-2,-,-,TRBV5-6,TGTGCCAGCAGCTTATGGGCAGGGAGGCCGGGCTATGGCTACACCTTC,CASSLWAGRPGYGYTF
TRBJ2-5,-,-,TRBV4-1,TGCGCCAGCAGCCAAGTATTGGGTCAAGAGACCCAGTACTTC,CASSQVLGQETQYF
TRBJ2-2,TRBD2,-,TRBV7-9,TGTGCCAGCAGCTTGCGACTAGCGGGGACCGGGGAGCTGTTTTTT,CASSLRLAGTGELFF
TRBJ1-2,TRBD1,-,TRBV11-2,TGTGCCAGCAGCGATCGGACAGGGGCCTATGGCTACACCTTC,CASSDRTGAYGYTF
TRBJ2-3,-,-,TRBV7-6,TGTGCCAGCAGCTCTGGGACTGGGGGGCGGGATACGCAGTATTTT,CASSSGTGGRDTQYF
TRBJ1-6,TRBD1,many,TRBV7-7,TGTGCCAGCAGCCTACGACAGGGTCCCGCGATTTACTATAATTCACCCCTCCACTTT,CASSLRQGPAIYYNSPLHF